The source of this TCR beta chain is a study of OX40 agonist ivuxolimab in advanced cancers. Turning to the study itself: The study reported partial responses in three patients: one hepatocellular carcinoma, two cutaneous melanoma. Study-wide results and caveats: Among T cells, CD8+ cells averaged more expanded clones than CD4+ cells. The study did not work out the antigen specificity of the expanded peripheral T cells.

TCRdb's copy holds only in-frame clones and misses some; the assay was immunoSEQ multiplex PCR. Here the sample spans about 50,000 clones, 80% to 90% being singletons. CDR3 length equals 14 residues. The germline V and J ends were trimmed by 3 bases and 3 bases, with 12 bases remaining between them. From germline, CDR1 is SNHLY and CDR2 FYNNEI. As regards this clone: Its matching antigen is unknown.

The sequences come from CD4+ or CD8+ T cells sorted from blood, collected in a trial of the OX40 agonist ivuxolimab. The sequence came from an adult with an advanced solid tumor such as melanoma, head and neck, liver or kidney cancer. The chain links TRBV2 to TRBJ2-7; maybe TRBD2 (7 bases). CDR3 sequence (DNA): TGTGCCAGCAGTGACGGACTAGGGGGCTACGAGCAGTACTTC. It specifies CASSDGLGGYEQYF.